The T cell receptor beta chain under discussion was sequenced for a study of cytomegalovirus exposure and HLA in healthy donors. Germline V gene sequence: CDR1 SQVTM, CDR2 ANQGSEA. CDR3 size: 13 residues. J lost 6 bases, V lost 4 bases, and 8 bases had no gene match. Sequenced by immunoSEQ multiplex PCR; TCRdb stores in-frame clones only, minus some. The table has some 120,000 clones, over 85% seen once. Sequenced input: PBMCs. This TCR derives from a woman aged 18-29 years in good health and CMV-seronegative. The genes are TRBV29-1 and TRBJ2-7, with TRBD1 identical over 8 bases. The CDR3 region is CSVVGDRGREQYF. The CDR3 DNA is TGCAGCGTTGTTGGAGACAGGGGTCGCGAGCAGTACTTC.